This T cell receptor (beta chain) was sequenced for a study of regulatory T cells in long-lasting Graves disease. Sequencing libraries for TCR beta were prepared with iRepertoire HTBI primers and Arm-PCR of CDR3 regions. In the study's own analysis: Sample data revealed approximately 56 TRBV and 11 to 15 TRBJ segments. One entry per CDR3 protein results from TCRdb running MiXCR on the multiplex PCR reads. The V and J calls here are based on TCRdb, not the publication. Here the sample spans more than 300,000 distinct CDR3 sequences, roughly a fifth being singletons. This sample's time point: persistent/refractory GD, antithyroid drugs over 5 years with positive TRAb. Following extraction of RNA from PBMCs, that RNA was used to make the TCR library. Approximately 9-milliliter peripheral blood samples went into EDTA tubes. Germline loops: CDR1 MNHEY, CDR2 SVGEGT. V gave up 4 bases and J gave up 3 bases, with 13 bases separating them. The CDR3 length is 14 residues.

The rearrangement uses TRBV6-2 or TRBV6-3 and TRBJ2-7, with D possibly TRBD1 on 5 matching bases. Sequenced material: peripheral blood mononuclear cells (PBMCs), taken when the disease was refractory, from a patient treated with antithyroid drugs. This receptor was identified in a female donor with Graves disease. CDR3 region: CASSWTLSGYEQYF. The CDR3 DNA follows: TGTGCCAGCAGTTGGACACTCTCGGGCTACGAGCAGTACTTC.